A single TCR beta chain is shown here with its context. Its antigen is currently unknown. The data derive from a study of cytomegalovirus exposure and HLA in healthy donors. Germline values: CDR1 MDHEN, CDR2 SYDVKM. There are 16 residues in the CDR3. Germline trimming cut 2 bases from V and 7 bases from J; bases unmatched to any gene: 7. The PCR made use of 60 Vbeta and 13 Jbeta primers. Sequencing was performed with immunoSEQ multiplex PCR; in TCRdb, only in-frame clones are kept and a portion is missing. The sample yields 100,000 to 150,000 clones, around 74% seen once. Study conclusions and caveats: Across all donors, roughly uniform sequencing depth was an assumption of the presence/absence analyses. CMV serostatus was the sole immune exposure data available. A later analysis showed that HLA-associated TCR beta chains had undergone more clonal expansion than equally common others.

The specimen sequenced was PBMCs. This TCR was sampled from a male donor in good health and CMV-seronegative. The chain combines TRBV28 with TRBJ2-5, with TRBD2 identical over 13 bases. The CDR3 reads CASSLPTSGRAGTQYF. The CDR3 DNA reads TGTGCCAGCAGTTTACCTACTAGCGGGAGGGCCGGGACCCAGTACTTC. Full variable domain (rest looked up from reference TRBV28 and TRBJ2-5): DVKVTQSSRYLVKRTGEKVFLECVQDMDHENMFWYRQDPGLGLRLIYFSYDVKMKEKGDIPEGYSVSREKKERFSLILESASTNQTSMYLCASSLPTSGRAGTQYFGPGTRLLVL.